The 27 T cell receptor beta chains listed next were all sequenced from one sample in a study of T cell changes during pregnancy in multiple sclerosis. The protocol was immunoSEQ multiplex PCR, while the TCRdb copy is restricted to in-frame clones and leaves out a portion. The profile shows about 80,000 clones, nearly 95% of them singletons. The material sequenced was peripheral blood, taken in the second trimester of pregnancy. Receptors originate from a female donor in good health, enrolled as a control in a pregnancy study.

V gene TRBV27 combines with J gene TRBJ2-7; the match to TRBD2 covers 7 bases. CDR3 size: 14 residues. The ends lost 7 bases at V and 4 bases at J; junction bases unmatched: 10. Per germline, CDR1 MNHEY and CDR2 SMNVEV (reference sequence). The CDR3 loop is CASTSEGGRYEQYF. In DNA, the CDR3 is TGTGCCAGCACCTCGGAGGGAGGGCGATACGAGCAGTACTTC.

The rearrangement uses TRBV28 and TRBJ1-1; D ambiguous. The CDR3 loop spans 13 amino acids. Deletions cut 3 bases from V and 10 bases from J, with 15 bases between. CDR1 is MDHEN, CDR2 SYDVKM, per germline. The DNA of the CDR3 is TGTGCCAGCAGTTTCCGGGCCCAGAGGGCAGCTTTCTTT. Translating gives CASSFRAQRAAFF. The variable domain in full, with the rest retrieved from reference TRBV28 and TRBJ1-1, is DVKVTQSSRYLVKRTGEKVFLECVQDMDHENMFWYRQDPGLGLRLIYFSYDVKMKEKGDIPEGYSVSREKKERFSLILESASTNQTSMYLCASSFRAQRAAFFGQGTRLTVV.

This clone was found once. The chain couples TRBV9 to TRBJ2-2; D may be TRBD1 (6 bases). Trimming cost V 0 bases and J 6 bases, with 9 bases left between them. Germline V gives CDR1 SGDLS, CDR2 YYNGEE. The CDR3 contains 14 residues. This chain's CDR3 is CASSVDRVPGELFF. The CDR3, as DNA: TGTGCCAGCAGCGTAGACAGGGTACCCGGGGAGCTGTTTTTT.

The chain links TRBV2 to TRBJ2-1; TRBD2 matches 12 bases. The trim removed 1 base at V and 5 bases at J, leaving 0 bases unmatched. This CDR3 is 15 amino acids long. CDR1 and CDR2 (germline): SNHLY, FYNNEI. The CDR3 nucleotides read TGTGCCAGCAGTGAAGGGACTAGCGGGAACAATGAGCAGTTCTTC. The encoded protein is CASSEGTSGNNEQFF.

This clone was found once. CDR3: CASSEGSSYEQYF. In nucleotides, the CDR3 is TGTGCCAGCAGTGAGGGGAGCTCCTACGAGCAGTACTTC. This chain uses TRBV25-1 with TRBJ2-7; D is perhaps TRBD2 (5 bases). Germline CDR1 reads MGHDK; CDR2 reads SYGVNS. V lost 3 bases to trimming and J lost 0 bases, with 6 bases between them. The CDR3 loop spans 13 amino acids.

V is TRBV5-1 and J is TRBJ2-3; the D gene is possibly TRBD1 (5 bases). This CDR3 is 15 amino acids long. Germline V gene lookup returns CDR1 SGHRS and CDR2 YFSETQ. V shed 0 bases and J shed 1 base, with 9 bases lying between them. CDR3 nucleotides: TGCGCCAGCAGCTTGGGTAGCAGGGGCACAGATACGCAGTATTTT. Protein product: CASSLGSRGTDTQYF.

This chain links TRBV5-1 with TRBJ2-2; 12 nucleotides line up with TRBD2. The CDR3 is 16 residues long. The V gene end was trimmed by 1 base and the J gene end by 4 bases; junction bases not matched to a gene: 2. Looked up from germline, CDR1 is SGHRS and CDR2 is YFSETQ. In DNA form, the CDR3 reads TGCGCCAGCAGCTTGATGACTAGCGGGAGCACCGGGGAGCTGTTTTTT. It yields the protein CASSLMTSGSTGELFF.

The chain couples TRBV6-1 to TRBJ2-7, with D tentatively TRBD2 (5 bases). The V end lost 4 bases, the J end lost 0 bases, and 10 bases lay between the germline ends. Germline lookup yields CDR1 MNHNS and CDR2 SASEGT. There are 14 residues in the CDR3. CDR3 sequence: CASSVRGSSYEQYF. The CDR3 DNA reads TGTGCCAGCAGTGTCCGAGGGAGCTCCTACGAGCAGTACTTC.

This clone was detected once. This chain joins TRBV2 and TRBJ2-1, with D maybe TRBD2 (6 bases). V was cut by 4 bases and J by 4 bases, with 14 bases left in between. The CDR3 is 15 residues long. Germline CDR1 and CDR2: SNHLY and FYNNEI. The CDR3 DNA reads as TGTGCCAGCAGTGCATTAGCGGATTCTTACAATGAGCAGTTCTTC. Its translation is CASSALADSYNEQFF.

V gene TRBV6-5 combines with J gene TRBJ2-1, with TRBD2 matching 7 bases. CDR1 and CDR2 from the germline V gene are MNHEY and SVGAGI. Losses at the gene ends were 4 bases for V and 14 bases for J; bases not matched to a gene: 8. This CDR3 has 12 residues. The CDR3 DNA reads TGTGCCAGCAGTTCTACCGGGGGGATGGAGTTCTTC. Protein product: CASSSTGGMEFF.

V and J are TRBV27 and TRBJ2-7; D possibly corresponds to TRBD2 (6 bases). Trimming left V 2 bases short and J 5 bases short, with 7 bases between. CDR1 and CDR2 (germline): MNHEY, SMNVEV (reference sequence). This CDR3 comprises 12 residues. DNA of the CDR3: TGTGCCAGCAGTTTAGGAGGGCACGAGCAGTACTTC. Translated: CASSLGGHEQYF.

The rearrangement links TRBV18 to TRBJ2-7, with TRBD2 as a possible D gene (5 bases). Trimming left V 3 bases short and J 5 bases short, with 17 bases between. The CDR3 length is 15 residues. The V gene's germline CDR1 is KGHSH and CDR2 LQKENI. This CDR3 reads CASSPPLRTGDEQYF. In DNA form, the CDR3 reads TGTGCCAGCTCACCCCCCCTCCGGACTGGGGACGAGCAGTACTTC.

The chain is built from TRBV20-1 and TRBJ2-7, with 7 positions matching TRBD1. The CDR3 sequence is 11 residues long. The ends lost 6 bases at V and 4 bases at J; junction bases unmatched: 3. Germline CDR1 DFQATT, CDR2 SNEGSKA (reference sequence). CDR3 protein: CSAGTVYEQYF. As DNA, the CDR3 is TGCAGTGCGGGGACAGTTTACGAGCAGTACTTC.

This clone showed up just a few times. The J gene is TRBJ2-7, the V gene TRBV14, with unresolved D. V lost 0 bases and J 3 bases, leaving 6 bases between the germline ends. This CDR3 region has 13 residues. From germline, CDR1 is SGHDN and CDR2 FVKESK. The CDR3 DNA follows: TGTGCCAGCAGCCAAGATCAGGTCTACGAGCAGTACTTC. Its translation is CASSQDQVYEQYF.

The chain's CDR3 is CATSRGTSGSNEQFF. CDR3 coding DNA: TGTGCCACCAGCAGAGGGACTAGCGGGAGCAATGAGCAGTTCTTC. The gene calls are TRBV15 and TRBJ2-1, with TRBD2 matching 13 bases. This CDR3 region has 15 residues. Germline V gives CDR1 LNHNV, CDR2 YYDKDF (reference sequence). The junction had 0 bases not matched to a gene; V was cut back by 1 base and J by 6 bases.

This clone came up once. This rearrangement joins TRBV9 to TRBJ2-3; weak D call: TRBD2 (6 bases). This CDR3 is 13 amino acids long. Germline V gene data show CDR1 as SGDLS and CDR2 as YYNGEE. The V and J ends lost 2 bases and 5 bases respectively, with 9 bases between them. Here the CDR3 reads CASSVGGVDTQYF. CDR3 coding DNA: TGTGCCAGCAGCGTCGGGGGAGTAGATACGCAGTATTTT. The variable domain in full, completed from reference TRBV9 and TRBJ2-3, reads DSGVTQTPKHLITATGQRVTLRCSPRSGDLSVYWYQQSLDQGLQFLIQYYNGEERAKGNILERFSAQQFPDLHSELNLSSLELGDSALYFCASSVGGVDTQYFGPGTRLTVL.

This clone was counted only a few times. The chain is built from TRBV27 and TRBJ2-5, with 12 nucleotides matching TRBD1. The CDR3 spans 15 residues. Germline CDR1 reads MNHEY; CDR2 reads SMNVEV (reference sequence). V lost 5 bases to trimming and J lost 5 bases; unmatched junction nucleotides: 6. The CDR3 protein is CASSTGTGGAETQYF. The CDR3 DNA sequence: TGTGCCAGCAGTACCGGGACAGGGGGCGCGGAGACCCAGTACTTC.

The chain recombines TRBV7-9 with TRBJ1-4, with 10 bases that match TRBD1. The germline gives CDR1 SEHNR, CDR2 FQNEAQ (reference sequence). The CDR3 is 13 amino acids. After removal of 6 bases from V and 6 bases from J, the junction contained 1 base not matched to a gene. CDR3 coding DNA: TGTGCCAGCAGGGGGACAGGGGATGAAAAACTGTTTTTT. Translated: CASRGTGDEKLFF.

The V and J genes are TRBV5-1 and TRBJ2-3, with D possibly matching TRBD1 (6 bases). Trimming cost V 0 bases and J 6 bases, with 11 bases left between them. Germline V gene sequence: CDR1 SGHRS, CDR2 YFSETQ. This CDR3 comprises 14 residues. CDR3 amino acids: CASSLVGGSDTQYF. DNA for the CDR3: TGCGCCAGCAGCTTGGTTGGGGGCAGCGATACGCAGTATTTT.

The chain couples TRBV28 to TRBJ2-7; 8 bases are a match to TRBD1. Looked up from germline, CDR1 is MDHEN and CDR2 is SYDVKM. Unmatched junction bases numbered 7, after V lost 1 base and J lost 5 bases. The CDR3 length is 15 residues. This chain's CDR3 is CASSLLQGALHEQYF. The CDR3 region has the DNA TGTGCCAGCAGTTTATTGCAGGGGGCGCTCCACGAGCAGTACTTC.

The genes are TRBV18 and TRBJ1-1; D remains unclear. This CDR3 is 13 amino acids long. Looked up from germline, CDR1 is KGHSH and CDR2 is LQKENI. The ends were cut back, 6 bases at V and 1 base at J, with 9 bases in the middle. The CDR3 is CASSPRANTEAFF. CDR3 in DNA: TGTGCCAGCTCCCCGAGAGCGAACACTGAAGCTTTCTTT.

The rearrangement links TRBV2 to TRBJ1-1; the D is unclear. This CDR3 has 14 amino acids. Trimming took off 5 bases at V and 1 base at J, with 11 bases between the two ends. Germline loops: CDR1 SNHLY, CDR2 FYNNEI. The DNA for the CDR3 is TGTGCCAGCAGTCCCCGTAGTGGGAACACTGAAGCTTTCTTT. Its protein product is CASSPRSGNTEAFF.

The chain recombines TRBV4-1 with TRBJ2-2; D uncertain. CDR3 length equals 12 residues. From germline, CDR1 is MGHRA and CDR2 YSYEKL. V was cut by 3 bases and J by 8 bases, with 7 bases left in between. This CDR3 reads CASSHIQGELFF. The CDR3 DNA reads TGCGCCAGCAGCCATATACAAGGGGAGCTGTTTTTT.

The chain uses TRBV4-1 and TRBJ2-5; 11 nucleotides line up with TRBD1. With V trimmed by 1 base and J by 3 bases, 1 base remained unmatched. Germline V gene sequence: CDR1 MGHRA, CDR2 YSYEKL. There are 15 residues in the CDR3. The DNA for the CDR3 is TGCGCCAGCAGCCAAGGGACAGGGGGCGAAGAGACCCAGTACTTC. Translation: CASSQGTGGEETQYF.

This chain joins TRBV11-2 and TRBJ1-5, with a weak D call TRBD1 (6 bases). The CDR3 is 14 amino acids. With 0 bases removed from V and 4 bases from J, the gap between germline ends came to 7 bases. Germline V gene sequence: CDR1 SGHAT, CDR2 FQNNGV. CDR3 protein: CASSLEGTNQPQHF. In nucleotides, the CDR3 is TGTGCCAGCAGCTTAGAGGGGACAAATCAGCCCCAGCATTTT.

V is TRBV4-2 and J is TRBJ1-5; D might be TRBD1 (6 bases). The CDR3 has 15 residues. Germline CDR1 and CDR2: LGHNA and YNFKEQ. V lost 4 bases, J lost 0 bases, and 10 bases lay in between. The CDR3 bases are TGTGCCAGCAGCCCCGGACAGAATAGCAATCAGCCCCAGCATTTT. This sequence encodes CASSPGQNSNQPQHF.

The chain combines TRBV7-9 with TRBJ2-1, with TRBD2 matching over 13 bases. The length of the CDR3 is 15 residues. Germline values: CDR1 SEHNR, CDR2 FQNEAQ (reference sequence). The V gene end was trimmed by 5 bases and the J gene end by 7 bases; junction bases not matched to a gene: 5. The CDR3 is CASSPGTSGNNEQFF. For the CDR3, the DNA is TGTGCCAGCAGCCCTGGGACTAGCGGGAATAATGAGCAGTTCTTC.